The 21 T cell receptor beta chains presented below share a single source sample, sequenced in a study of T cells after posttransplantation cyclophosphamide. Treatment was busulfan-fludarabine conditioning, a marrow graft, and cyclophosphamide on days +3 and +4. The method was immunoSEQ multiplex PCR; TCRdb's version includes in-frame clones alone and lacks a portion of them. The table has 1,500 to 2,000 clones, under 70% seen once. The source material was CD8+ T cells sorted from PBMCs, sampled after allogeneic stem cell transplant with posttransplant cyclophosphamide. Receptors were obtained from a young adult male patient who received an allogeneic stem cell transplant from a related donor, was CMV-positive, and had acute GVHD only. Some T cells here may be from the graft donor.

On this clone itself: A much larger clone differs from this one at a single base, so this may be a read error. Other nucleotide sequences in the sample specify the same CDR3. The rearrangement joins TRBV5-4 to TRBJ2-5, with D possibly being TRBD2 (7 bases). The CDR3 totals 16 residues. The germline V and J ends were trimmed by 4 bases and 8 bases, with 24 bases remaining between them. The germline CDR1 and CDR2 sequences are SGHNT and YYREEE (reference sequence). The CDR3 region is CASSQEEGGGSETQYF. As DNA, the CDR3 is TGTGCCAGCAGCCAAGAGGAAGGCGGGGGCTCGGAAACCCAGTACTTC.

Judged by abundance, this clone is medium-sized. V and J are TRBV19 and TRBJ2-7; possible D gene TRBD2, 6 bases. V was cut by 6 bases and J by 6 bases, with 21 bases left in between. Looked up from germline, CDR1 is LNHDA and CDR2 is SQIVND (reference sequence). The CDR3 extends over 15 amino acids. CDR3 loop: CASSPAGTGNVEQYF. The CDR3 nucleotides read TGTGCCAGTAGCCCCGCCGGGACTGGAAATGTCGAGCAGTACTTC. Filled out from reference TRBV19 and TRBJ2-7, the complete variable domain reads DGGITQSPKYLFRKEGQNVTLSCEQNLNHDAMYWYRQDPGQGLRLIYYSQIVNDFQKGDIAEGYSVSREKKESFPLTVTSAQKNPTAFYLCASSPAGTGNVEQYFGPGTRLTVT.

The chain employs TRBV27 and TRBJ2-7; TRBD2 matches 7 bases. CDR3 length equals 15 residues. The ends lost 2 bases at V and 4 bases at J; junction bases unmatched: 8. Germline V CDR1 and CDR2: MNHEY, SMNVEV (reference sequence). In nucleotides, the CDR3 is TGTGCCAGCAGTTTAGTTCCTAGCGGAGCATACGAGCAGTACTTC. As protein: CASSLVPSGAYEQYF.

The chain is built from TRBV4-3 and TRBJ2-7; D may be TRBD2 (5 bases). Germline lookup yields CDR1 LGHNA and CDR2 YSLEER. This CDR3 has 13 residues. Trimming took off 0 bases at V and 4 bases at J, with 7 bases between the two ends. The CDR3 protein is CASSQDSGYEQYF. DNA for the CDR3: TGCGCCAGCAGCCAAGATTCGGGGTACGAGCAGTACTTC.

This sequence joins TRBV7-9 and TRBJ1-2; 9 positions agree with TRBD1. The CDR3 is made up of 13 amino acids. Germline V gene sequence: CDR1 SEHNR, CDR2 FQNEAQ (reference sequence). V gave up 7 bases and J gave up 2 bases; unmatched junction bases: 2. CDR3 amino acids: CASTGQGNYGYTF. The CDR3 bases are TGTGCCAGCACGGGACAGGGCAACTATGGCTACACCTTC. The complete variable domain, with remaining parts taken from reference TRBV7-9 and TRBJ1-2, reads DTGVSQNPRHKITKRGQNVTFRCDPISEHNRLYWYRQTLGQGPEFLTYFQNEAQLEKSRLLSDRFSAERPKGSFSTLEIQRTEQGDSAMYLCASTGQGNYGYTFGSGTRLTVV.

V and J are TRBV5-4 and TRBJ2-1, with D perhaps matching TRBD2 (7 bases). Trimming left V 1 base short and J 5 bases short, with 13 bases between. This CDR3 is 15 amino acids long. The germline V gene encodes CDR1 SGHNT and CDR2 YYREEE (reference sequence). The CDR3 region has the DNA TGTGCCAGCAGCTTGTTCGGGGGGCTCGACAATGAGCAGTTCTTC. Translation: CASSLFGGLDNEQFF.

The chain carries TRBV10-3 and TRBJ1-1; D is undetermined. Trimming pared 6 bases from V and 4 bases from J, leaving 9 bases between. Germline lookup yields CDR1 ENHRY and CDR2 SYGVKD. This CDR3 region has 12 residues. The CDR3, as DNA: TGTGCCATCAGCCCGGGAGCCACTGAAGCTTTCTTT. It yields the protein CAISPGATEAFF.

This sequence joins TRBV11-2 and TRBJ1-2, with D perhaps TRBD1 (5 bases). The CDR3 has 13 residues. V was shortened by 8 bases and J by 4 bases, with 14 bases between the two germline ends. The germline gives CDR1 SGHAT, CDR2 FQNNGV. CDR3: CASRGGTVYGYTF. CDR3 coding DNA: TGTGCCAGCCGAGGCGGGACGGTCTATGGCTACACCTTC.

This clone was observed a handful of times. CDR3 protein: CSVVAGVAGDTQYF. DNA for the CDR3: TGCAGCGTTGTAGCCGGGGTTGCGGGAGATACGCAGTATTTT. J is TRBJ2-3 and V is TRBV29-1; D is perhaps TRBD2 (5 bases). CDR1 and CDR2 (germline): SQVTM, ANQGSEA. This CDR3 region has 14 residues. V lost 4 bases and J 5 bases, leaving 16 bases between the germline ends.

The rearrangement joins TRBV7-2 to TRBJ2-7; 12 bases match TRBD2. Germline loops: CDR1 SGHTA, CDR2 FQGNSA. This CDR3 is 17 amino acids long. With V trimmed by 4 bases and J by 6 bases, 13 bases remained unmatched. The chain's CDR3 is CASSSPGLAGLLGEQYF. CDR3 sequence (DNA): TGTGCCAGCAGCTCACCGGGACTAGCGGGTCTATTAGGCGAGCAGTACTTC.

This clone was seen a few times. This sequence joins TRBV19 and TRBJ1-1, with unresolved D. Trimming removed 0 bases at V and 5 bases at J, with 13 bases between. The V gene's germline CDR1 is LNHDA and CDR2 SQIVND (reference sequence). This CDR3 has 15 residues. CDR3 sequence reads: CASSIDGGGQTEAFF. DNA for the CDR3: TGTGCCAGTAGTATAGATGGAGGCGGGCAGACTGAAGCTTTCTTT.

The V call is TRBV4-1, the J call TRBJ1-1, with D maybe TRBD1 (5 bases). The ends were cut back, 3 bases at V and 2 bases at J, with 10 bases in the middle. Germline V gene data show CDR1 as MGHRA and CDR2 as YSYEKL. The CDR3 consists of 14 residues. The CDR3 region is CASSQGGANTEAFF. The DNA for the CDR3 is TGCGCCAGCAGCCAGGGCGGGGCCAACACTGAAGCTTTCTTT.

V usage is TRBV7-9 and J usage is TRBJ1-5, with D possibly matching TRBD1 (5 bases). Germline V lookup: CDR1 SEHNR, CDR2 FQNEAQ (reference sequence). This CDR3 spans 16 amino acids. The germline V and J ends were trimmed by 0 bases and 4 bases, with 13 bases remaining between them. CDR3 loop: CASSLAISGLNQPQHF. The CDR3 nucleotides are TGTGCCAGCAGCTTAGCAATTTCAGGGCTAAATCAGCCCCAGCATTTT.

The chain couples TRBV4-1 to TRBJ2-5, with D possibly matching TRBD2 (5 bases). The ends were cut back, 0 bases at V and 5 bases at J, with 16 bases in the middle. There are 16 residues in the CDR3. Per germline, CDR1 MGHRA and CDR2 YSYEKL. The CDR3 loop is CASSQEGRGLLETQYF. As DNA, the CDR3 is TGCGCCAGCAGCCAAGAGGGTCGAGGGCTCCTGGAGACCCAGTACTTC.

CDR3 bases: TGTGCCTGGAGTGTACGCCAGCGGGGGGGATATGGTGAGCAGTTCTTC. Its translation: CAWSVRQRGGYGEQFF. The gene calls are TRBV30 and TRBJ2-1, with 10 bases fitting TRBD2. Germline V gives CDR1 GTSNPN, CDR2 SVGIG (reference sequence). The CDR3 is made up of 16 amino acids. Trimming took 0 bases from V and 9 from J; bases not matched to a gene: 11.

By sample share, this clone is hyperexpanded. CDR3 loop: CASSQDLMTVDSLFAGANVLTF. Here the CDR3 DNA reads TGCGCCAGCAGCCAAGATCTTATGACGGTGGACAGTTTATTTGCTGGGGCCAACGTCCTGACTTTC. V gene TRBV4-3 combines with J gene TRBJ2-6, with D tentatively TRBD1 (6 bases). Germline V gene lookup returns CDR1 LGHNA and CDR2 YSLEER. V lost 0 bases and J lost 2, with 26 bases in between. This CDR3 spans 22 amino acids.

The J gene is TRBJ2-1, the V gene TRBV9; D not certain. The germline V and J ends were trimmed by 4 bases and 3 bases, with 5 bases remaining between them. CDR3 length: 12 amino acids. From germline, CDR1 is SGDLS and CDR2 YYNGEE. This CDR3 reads CASSPNYNEQFF. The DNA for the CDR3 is TGTGCCAGCAGCCCTAACTACAATGAGCAGTTCTTC.

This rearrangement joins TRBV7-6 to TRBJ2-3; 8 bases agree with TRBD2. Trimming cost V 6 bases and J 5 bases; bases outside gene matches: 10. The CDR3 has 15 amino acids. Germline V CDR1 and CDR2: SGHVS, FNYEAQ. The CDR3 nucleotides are TGTGCCAGCAGTCTCGTCCGGGGGGGCCAAGATACGCAGTATTTT. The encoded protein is CASSLVRGGQDTQYF.

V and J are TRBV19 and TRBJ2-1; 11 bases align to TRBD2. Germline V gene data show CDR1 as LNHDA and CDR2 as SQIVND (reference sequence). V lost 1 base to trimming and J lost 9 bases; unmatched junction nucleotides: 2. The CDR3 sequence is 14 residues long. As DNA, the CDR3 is TGTGCCAGTAGTATAGCTAGCGGGGGGTCTGAGCAGTTCTTC. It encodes CASSIASGGSEQFF.

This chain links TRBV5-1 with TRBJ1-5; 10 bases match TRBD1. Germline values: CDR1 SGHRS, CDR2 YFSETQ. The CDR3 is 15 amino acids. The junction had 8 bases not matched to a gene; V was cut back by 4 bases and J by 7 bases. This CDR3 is CASSLTGTGEQPQHF. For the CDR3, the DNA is TGCGCCAGCAGCCTTACCGGGACAGGGGAACAGCCCCAGCATTTT.

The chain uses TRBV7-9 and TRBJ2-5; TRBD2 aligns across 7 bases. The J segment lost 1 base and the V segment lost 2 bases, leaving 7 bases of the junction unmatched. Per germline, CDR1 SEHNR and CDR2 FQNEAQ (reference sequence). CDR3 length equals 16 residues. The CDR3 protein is CASSLSQRGLQETQYF. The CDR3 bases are TGTGCCAGCAGCTTATCCCAGCGGGGCCTCCAAGAGACCCAGTACTTC.